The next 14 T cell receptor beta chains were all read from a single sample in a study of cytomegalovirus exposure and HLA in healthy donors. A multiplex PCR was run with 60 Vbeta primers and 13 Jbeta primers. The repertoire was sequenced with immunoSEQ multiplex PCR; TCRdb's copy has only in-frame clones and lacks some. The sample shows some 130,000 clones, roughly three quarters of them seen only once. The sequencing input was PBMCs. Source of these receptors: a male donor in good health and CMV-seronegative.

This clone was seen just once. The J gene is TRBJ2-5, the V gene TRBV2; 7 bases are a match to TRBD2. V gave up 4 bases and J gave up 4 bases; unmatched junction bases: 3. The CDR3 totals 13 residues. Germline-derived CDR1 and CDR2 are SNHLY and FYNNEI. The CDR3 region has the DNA TGTGCCAGCAGTGGGGGGGAGGGAGAGACCCAGTACTTC. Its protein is CASSGGEGETQYF.

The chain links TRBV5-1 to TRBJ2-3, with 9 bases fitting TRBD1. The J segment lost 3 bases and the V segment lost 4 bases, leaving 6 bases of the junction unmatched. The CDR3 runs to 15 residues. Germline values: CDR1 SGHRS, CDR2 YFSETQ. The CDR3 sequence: CASSPDRGGTDTQYF. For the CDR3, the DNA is TGCGCCAGCAGCCCGGACAGGGGAGGAACAGATACGCAGTATTTT.

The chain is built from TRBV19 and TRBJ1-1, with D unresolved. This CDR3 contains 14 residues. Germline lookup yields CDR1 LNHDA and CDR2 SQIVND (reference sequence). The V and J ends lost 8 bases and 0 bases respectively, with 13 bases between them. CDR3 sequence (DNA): TGTGCCAGTGGGAGGGTCAGCTTGAACACTGAAGCTTTCTTT. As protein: CASGRVSLNTEAFF.

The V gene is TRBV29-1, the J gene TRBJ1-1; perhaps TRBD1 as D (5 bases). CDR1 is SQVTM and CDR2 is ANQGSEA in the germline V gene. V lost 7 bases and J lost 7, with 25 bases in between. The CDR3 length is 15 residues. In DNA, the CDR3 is TGCAGCGGTGGAGGGGTCGATTCCCCTCAAAGTGAAGCTTTCTTT. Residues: CSGGGVDSPQSEAFF.

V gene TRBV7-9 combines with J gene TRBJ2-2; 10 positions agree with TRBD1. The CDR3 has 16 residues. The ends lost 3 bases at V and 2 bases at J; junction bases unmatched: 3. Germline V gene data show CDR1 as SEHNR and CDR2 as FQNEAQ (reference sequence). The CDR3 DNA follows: TGTGCCAGCAGCTTGAGGGACAGGGGTAACACCGGGGAGCTGTTTTTT. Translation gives CASSLRDRGNTGELFF.

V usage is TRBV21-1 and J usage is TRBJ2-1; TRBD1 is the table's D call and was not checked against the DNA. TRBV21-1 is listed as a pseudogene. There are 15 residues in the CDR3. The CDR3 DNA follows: TGTGCCAGCAGCCCTCGCGGACAGAAACACAATGAGCAGTTCTTC. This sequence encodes CASSPRGQKHNEQFF.

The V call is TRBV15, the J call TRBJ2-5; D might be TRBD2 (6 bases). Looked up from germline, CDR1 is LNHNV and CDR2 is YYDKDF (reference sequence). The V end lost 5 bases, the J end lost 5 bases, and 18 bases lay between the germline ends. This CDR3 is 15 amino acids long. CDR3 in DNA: TGTGCCACCAGCCTCGGGAGAGGGTTCCTTGAGACCCAGTACTTC. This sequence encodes CATSLGRGFLETQYF.

CDR3 amino acids: CAWREAPNTGELFF. In DNA form, the CDR3 reads TGTGCCTGGCGGGAAGCCCCGAACACCGGGGAGCTGTTTTTT. The rearrangement links TRBV30 to TRBJ2-2; a weak D match, TRBD2 (5 bases). Per the germline V gene, CDR1 is GTSNPN and CDR2 is SVGIG (reference sequence). This CDR3 is 14 amino acids long. The V end lost 5 bases, the J end lost 0 bases, and 10 bases lay between the germline ends.

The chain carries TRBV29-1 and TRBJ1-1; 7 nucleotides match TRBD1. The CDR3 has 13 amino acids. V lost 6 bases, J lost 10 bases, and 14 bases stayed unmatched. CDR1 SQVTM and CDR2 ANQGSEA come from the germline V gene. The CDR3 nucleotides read TGCAGCGTCCAGACAGGGCTGGTGGATACAGCTTTCTTT. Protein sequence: CSVQTGLVDTAFF.

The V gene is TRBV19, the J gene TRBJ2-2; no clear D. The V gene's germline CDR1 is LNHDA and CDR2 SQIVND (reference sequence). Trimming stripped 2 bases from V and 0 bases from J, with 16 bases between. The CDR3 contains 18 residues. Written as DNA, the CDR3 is TGTGCCAGTAGTATAAGTGTTCTCCAGTTCGCGAACACCGGGGAGCTGTTTTTT. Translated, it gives CASSISVLQFANTGELFF.

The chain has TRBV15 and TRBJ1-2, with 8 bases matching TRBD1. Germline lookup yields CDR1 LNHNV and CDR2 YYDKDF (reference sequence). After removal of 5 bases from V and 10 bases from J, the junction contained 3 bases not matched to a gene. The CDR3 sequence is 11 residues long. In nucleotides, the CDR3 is TGTGCCACCAGCGGGGACAGGACCTACACCTTC. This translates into CATSGDRTYTF.

The CDR3 protein is CASRDRESPLHF. Here the CDR3 DNA reads TGTGCCAGCAGGGACAGGGAATCACCCCTCCACTTT. The J gene is TRBJ1-6, the V gene TRBV6-5, with 8 bases that match TRBD1. This CDR3 has 12 amino acids. CDR1 and CDR2 (germline): MNHEY, SVGAGI. With 6 bases clipped from V and 10 bases from J, the junction kept 2 bases outside the gene matches.

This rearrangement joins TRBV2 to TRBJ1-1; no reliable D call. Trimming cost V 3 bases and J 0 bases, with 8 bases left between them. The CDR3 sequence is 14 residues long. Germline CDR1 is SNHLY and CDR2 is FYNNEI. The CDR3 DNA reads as TGTGCCAGCAGTGAGAGCTCCATGAACACTGAAGCTTTCTTT. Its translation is CASSESSMNTEAFF.

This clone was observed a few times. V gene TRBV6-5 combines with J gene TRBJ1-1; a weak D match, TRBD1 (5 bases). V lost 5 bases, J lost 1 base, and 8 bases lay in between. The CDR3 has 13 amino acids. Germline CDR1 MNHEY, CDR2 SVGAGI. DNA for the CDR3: TGTGCCAGCAGTCCGCAGGGGAACACTGAAGCTTTCTTT. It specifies CASSPQGNTEAFF.